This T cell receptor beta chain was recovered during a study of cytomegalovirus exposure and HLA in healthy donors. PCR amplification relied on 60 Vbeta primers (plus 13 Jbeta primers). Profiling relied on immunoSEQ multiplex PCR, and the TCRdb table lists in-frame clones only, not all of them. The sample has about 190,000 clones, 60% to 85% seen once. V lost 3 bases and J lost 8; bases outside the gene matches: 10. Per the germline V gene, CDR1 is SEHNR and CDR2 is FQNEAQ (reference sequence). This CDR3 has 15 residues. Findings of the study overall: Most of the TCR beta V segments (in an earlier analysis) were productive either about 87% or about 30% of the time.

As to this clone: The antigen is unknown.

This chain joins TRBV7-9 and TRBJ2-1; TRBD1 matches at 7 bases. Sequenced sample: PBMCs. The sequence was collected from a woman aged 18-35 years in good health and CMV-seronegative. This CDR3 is CASSFRQGNSDEQFF. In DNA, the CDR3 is TGTGCCAGCAGCTTTCGACAGGGTAATAGCGATGAGCAGTTCTTC.